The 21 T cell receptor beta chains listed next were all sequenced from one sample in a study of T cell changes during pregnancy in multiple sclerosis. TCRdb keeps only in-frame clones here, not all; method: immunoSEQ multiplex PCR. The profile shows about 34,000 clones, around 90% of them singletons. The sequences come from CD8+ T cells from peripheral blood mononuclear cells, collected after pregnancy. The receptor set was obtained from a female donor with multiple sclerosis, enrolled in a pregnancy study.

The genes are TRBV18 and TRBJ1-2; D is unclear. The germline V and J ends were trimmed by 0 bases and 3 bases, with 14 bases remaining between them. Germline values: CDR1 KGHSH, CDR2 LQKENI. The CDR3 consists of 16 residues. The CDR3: CASSPPKARRDYGYTF. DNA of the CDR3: TGTGCCAGCTCACCACCGAAGGCCCGGAGGGACTATGGCTACACCTTC. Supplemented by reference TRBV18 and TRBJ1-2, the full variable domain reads NAGVMQNPRHLVRRRGQEARLRCSPMKGHSHVYWYRQLPEEGLKFMVYLQKENIIDESGMPKERFSAEFPKEGPSILRIQQVVRGDSAAYFCASSPPKARRDYGYTFGSGTRLTVV.

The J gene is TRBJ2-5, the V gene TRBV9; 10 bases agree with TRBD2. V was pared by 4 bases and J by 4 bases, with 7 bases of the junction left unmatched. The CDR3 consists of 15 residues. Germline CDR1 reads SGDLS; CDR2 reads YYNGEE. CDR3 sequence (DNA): TGTGCCAGCAGCTTAGAAGGGACTAGCGTAGAGACCCAGTACTTC. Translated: CASSLEGTSVETQYF.

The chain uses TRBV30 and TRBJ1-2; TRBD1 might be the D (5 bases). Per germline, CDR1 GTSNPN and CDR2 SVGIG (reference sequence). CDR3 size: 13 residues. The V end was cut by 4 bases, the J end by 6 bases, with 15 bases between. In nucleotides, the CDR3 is TGTGCCTGGACCCTGGGGTCAGGGCATGGCTACACCTTC. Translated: CAWTLGSGHGYTF.

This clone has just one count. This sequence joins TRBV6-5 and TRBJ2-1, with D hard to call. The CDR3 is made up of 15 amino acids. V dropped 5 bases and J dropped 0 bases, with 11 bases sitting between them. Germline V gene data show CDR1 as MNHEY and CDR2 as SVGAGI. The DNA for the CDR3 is TGTGCCAGCAGTAGTACATGGAGCTCCTACAATGAGCAGTTCTTC. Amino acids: CASSSTWSSYNEQFF.

This chain's CDR3 is CASSLRQGPEAFF. The CDR3 nucleotides read TGCGCCAGCAGCCTACGACAGGGCCCTGAAGCTTTCTTT. This chain links TRBV4-3 with TRBJ1-1, with 7 bases lining up with TRBD1. The CDR3 extends over 13 amino acids. V lost 4 bases to trimming and J lost 6 bases; unmatched junction nucleotides: 5. CDR1 and CDR2 (germline): LGHNA, YSLEER.

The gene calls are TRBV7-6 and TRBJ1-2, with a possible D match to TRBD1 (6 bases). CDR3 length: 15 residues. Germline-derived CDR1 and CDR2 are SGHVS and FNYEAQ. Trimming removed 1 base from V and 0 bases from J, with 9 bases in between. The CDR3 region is CASSLEGGSNYGYTF. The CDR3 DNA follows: TGTGCCAGCAGCTTAGAGGGGGGGTCTAACTATGGCTACACCTTC.

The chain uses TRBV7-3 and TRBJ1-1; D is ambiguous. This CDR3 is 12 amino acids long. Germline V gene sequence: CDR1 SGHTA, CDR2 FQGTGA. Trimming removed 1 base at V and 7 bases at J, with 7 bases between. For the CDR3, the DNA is TGTGCCAGCAGCTTAATTGCAGGTGAAGCTTTCTTT. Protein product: CASSLIAGEAFF.

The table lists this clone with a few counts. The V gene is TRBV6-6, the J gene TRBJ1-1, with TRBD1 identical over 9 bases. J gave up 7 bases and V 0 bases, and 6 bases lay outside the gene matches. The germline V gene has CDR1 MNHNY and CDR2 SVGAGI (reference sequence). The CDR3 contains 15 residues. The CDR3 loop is CASSYSGTGYDEAFF. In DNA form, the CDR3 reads TGTGCCAGCAGTTACTCAGGGACAGGGTACGATGAAGCTTTCTTT.

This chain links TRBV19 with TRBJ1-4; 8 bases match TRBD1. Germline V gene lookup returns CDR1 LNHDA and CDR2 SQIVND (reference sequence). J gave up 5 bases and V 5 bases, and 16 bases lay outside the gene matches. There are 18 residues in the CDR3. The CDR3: CASSGRDRIYLRNEKLFF. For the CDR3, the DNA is TGTGCCAGTAGTGGCCGGGACAGGATCTACCTTCGGAATGAAAAACTGTTTTTT.

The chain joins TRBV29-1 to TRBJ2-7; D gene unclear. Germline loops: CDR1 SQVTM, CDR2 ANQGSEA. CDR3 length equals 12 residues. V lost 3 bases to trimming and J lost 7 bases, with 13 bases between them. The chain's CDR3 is CSVDSPAEEQYF. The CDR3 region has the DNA TGCAGCGTTGATTCCCCCGCCGAGGAGCAGTACTTC.

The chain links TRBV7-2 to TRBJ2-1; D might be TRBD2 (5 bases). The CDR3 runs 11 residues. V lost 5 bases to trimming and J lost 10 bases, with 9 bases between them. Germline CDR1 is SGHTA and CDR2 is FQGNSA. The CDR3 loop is CASSLTGEQFF. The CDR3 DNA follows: TGTGCCAGCAGCCTAACGGGGGAGCAGTTCTTC.

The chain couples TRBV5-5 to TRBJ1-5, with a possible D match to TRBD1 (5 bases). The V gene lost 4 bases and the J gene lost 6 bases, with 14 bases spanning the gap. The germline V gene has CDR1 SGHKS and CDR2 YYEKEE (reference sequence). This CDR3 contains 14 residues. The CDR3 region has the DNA TGTGCCAGCAGCCCCGCAGGGTTGGTTCAGCCCCAGCATTTT. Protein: CASSPAGLVQPQHF.

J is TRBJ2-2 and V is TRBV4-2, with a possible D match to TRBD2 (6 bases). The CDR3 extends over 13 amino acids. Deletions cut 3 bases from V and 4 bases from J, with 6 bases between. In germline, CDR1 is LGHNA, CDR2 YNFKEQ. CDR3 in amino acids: CASSQTSTGELFF. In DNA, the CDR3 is TGTGCCAGCAGCCAGACTAGCACCGGGGAGCTGTTTTTT.

In DNA, the CDR3 is TGTGCCAGCAGCCGTGGGGGGTCTAGCGGGGAGTTCTTC. Translation gives CASSRGGSSGEFF. This rearrangement joins TRBV4-2 to TRBJ2-1; 9 bases are shared with TRBD2. CDR1 LGHNA and CDR2 YNFKEQ come from the germline V gene. J was trimmed by 14 bases and V by 4 bases; bases with no gene match: 9. The CDR3 runs 13 residues.

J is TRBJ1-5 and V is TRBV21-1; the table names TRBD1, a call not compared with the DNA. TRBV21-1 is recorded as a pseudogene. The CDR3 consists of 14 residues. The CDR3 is CASSREQGNQPQHF. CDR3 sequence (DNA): TGTGCCAGCAGCCGTGAACAGGGTAATCAGCCCCAGCATTTT.

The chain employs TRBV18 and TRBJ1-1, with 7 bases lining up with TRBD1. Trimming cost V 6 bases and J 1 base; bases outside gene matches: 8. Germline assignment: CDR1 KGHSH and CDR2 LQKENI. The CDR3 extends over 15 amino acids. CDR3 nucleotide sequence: TGTGCCAGCTCCGCTGGACAGGCGGGGAACACTGAAGCTTTCTTT. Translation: CASSAGQAGNTEAFF.

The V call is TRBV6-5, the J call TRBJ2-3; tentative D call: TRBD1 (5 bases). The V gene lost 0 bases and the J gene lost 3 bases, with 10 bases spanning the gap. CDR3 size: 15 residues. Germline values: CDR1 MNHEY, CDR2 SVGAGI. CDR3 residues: CASSYSTDLTDTQYF. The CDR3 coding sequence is TGTGCCAGCAGTTACTCGACAGATCTGACAGATACGCAGTATTTT.

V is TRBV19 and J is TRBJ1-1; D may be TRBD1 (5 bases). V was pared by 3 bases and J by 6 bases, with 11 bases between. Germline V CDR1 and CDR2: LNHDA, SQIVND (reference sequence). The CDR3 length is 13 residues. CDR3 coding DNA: TGTGCCAGTAGTATCAGGGTTCTAGCTGAAGCTTTCTTT. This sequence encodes CASSIRVLAEAFF.

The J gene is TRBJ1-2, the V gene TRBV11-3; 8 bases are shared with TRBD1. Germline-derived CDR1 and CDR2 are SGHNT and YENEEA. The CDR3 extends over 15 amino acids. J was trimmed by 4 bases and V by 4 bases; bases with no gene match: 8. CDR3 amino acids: CASSYGTGDVYGYTF. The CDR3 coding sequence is TGTGCCAGCAGCTACGGGACAGGAGACGTCTATGGCTACACCTTC.

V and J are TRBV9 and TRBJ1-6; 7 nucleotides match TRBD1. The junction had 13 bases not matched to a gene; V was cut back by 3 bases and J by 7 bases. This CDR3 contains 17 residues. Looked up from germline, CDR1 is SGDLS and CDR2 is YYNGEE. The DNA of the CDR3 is TGTGCCAGCAGCGCCTTCGGACAGGCGGATTGGAATTCACCCCTCCACTTT. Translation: CASSAFGQADWNSPLHF.

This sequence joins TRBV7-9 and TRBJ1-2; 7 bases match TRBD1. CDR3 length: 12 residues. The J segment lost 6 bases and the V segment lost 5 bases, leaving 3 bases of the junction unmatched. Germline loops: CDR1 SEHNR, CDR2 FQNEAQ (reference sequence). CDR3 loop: CASSAGTDGYTF. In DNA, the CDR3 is TGTGCCAGCAGCGCCGGGACAGATGGCTACACCTTC.